Listed below are T cell receptor beta chains from one sample, sequenced in a study of shared clonotypes between healthy human individuals. Only in-frame clones appear in the TCRdb table, and some are missing; sequencing was by immunoSEQ multiplex PCR. Here the sample spans about 2.4 million clones, roughly 93% being singletons. The sample taken for sequencing was naive CD4+ T cells from PBMCs. Every receptor here comes from a man aged 18-30 years in good health. Some clones in this sample may be carry-over from other donors' samples. Both conserved end residues are part of each CDR3. D genes are given only for firm matches. The listing skips clone size in some rows; elsewhere it reads once, few, many or a size class.

>NA|TRBJ1-1|TRBV5-1|NA
CASTYTGWNTEAFF
TGCGCCAGCACCTATACAGGGTGGAACACTGAAGCTTTCTTT
>NA|TRBJ2-3|TRBV2|NA
CASHTAGGGTDTQYF
TGTGCCAGCCATACAGCCGGGGGCGGCACAGATACGCAGTATTTT
>NA|TRBJ1-1|TRBV10-3|few
CAIGWDNTEAFF
TGTGCCATCGGATGGGATAACACTGAAGCTTTCTTT
>NA|TRBJ2-7|TRBV27|NA
CASSLTGTYEQYF
TGTGCCAGCAGTTTAACTGGCACCTACGAGCAGTACTTC
>NA|TRBJ1-3|TRBV29-1|NA
CSVLWEVSSGNTIYF
TGCAGCGTTTTATGGGAAGTGAGCTCTGGAAACACCATATATTTT
>TRBD2|TRBJ2-1|TRBV18|NA
CASSPLSLAGGYNEQFF
TGTGCCAGCTCACCACTTTCCCTAGCGGGGGGATACAATGAGCAGTTCTTC
>NA|TRBJ2-6|TRBV5-1|NA
CASSLEGGANVLTF
TGCGCCAGCAGCTTGGAAGGAGGGGCCAACGTCCTGACTTTC
>NA|TRBJ2-5|TRBV4-1|NA
CASSLGGIRETQYF
TGCGCCAGCAGCCTCGGGGGTATCCGGGAGACCCAGTACTTC
>TRBD1|TRBJ2-3|TRBV11-2|NA
CASSKGQATSTDTQYF
TGTGCCAGCAGCAAGGGACAGGCGACTAGCACAGATACGCAGTATTTT
>NA|TRBJ2-4|TRBV7-9|NA
CASSGFGQGENIQYF
TGTGCCAGCAGCGGGTTTGGGCAGGGAGAAAACATTCAGTACTTC
>NA|TRBJ2-7|TRBV5-1|NA
CASSLGPFTGKPYEQYF
TGCGCCAGCAGCTTGGGCCCTTTTACCGGGAAACCCTACGAGCAGTACTTC
>NA|TRBJ1-2|TRBV5-1|NA
CASSLVVTNYGYTF
TGCGCCAGCAGCTTGGTCGTGACTAACTATGGCTACACCTTC
>NA|TRBJ2-7|TRBV6-5|NA
CASSYFGRDASEQYF
TGTGCCAGCAGTTACTTCGGGCGGGACGCCTCCGAGCAGTACTTC
>NA|TRBJ2-5|TRBV10-3|NA
CAISANSEETQYF
TGTGCCATCAGTGCTAACAGTGAAGAGACCCAGTACTTC
>NA|TRBJ1-2|TRBV18|NA
CASSPNRDTQYYGYTF
TGTGCCAGCTCACCAAACAGGGACACCCAATACTATGGCTACACCTTC
>TRBD2|TRBJ2-2|TRBV6-4|NA
CASSLLFETSGDTGELFF
TGTGCCAGCAGTTTACTCTTTGAGACTAGCGGTGACACCGGGGAGCTGTTTTTT
>NA|TRBJ2-7|TRBV19|NA
CASRRTESYEQYF
TGTGCCAGTAGGCGTACAGAATCCTACGAGCAGTACTTC
>NA|TRBJ2-3|TRBV5-1|few
CASSSTSTDTQYF
TGCGCCAGCAGCTCTACAAGCACAGATACGCAGTATTTT
>NA|TRBJ2-6|TRBV2|NA
CASGDSSGANVLTF
TGTGCCAGTGGGGATTCCTCTGGGGCCAACGTCCTGACTTTC
>NA|TRBJ2-1|TRBV11-2|once
CASSLDTSIEQFF
TGTGCCAGCAGCTTAGATACTAGTATTGAGCAGTTCTTC
>NA|TRBJ1-1|TRBV29-1|NA
CSVTTRYAQNTEAFF
TGCAGCGTGACGACCAGGTACGCCCAAAACACTGAAGCTTTCTTT
>NA|TRBJ1-6|TRBV5-1|NA
CASSLPAGNSPLHF
TGCGCCAGCAGCTTGCCTGCCGGTAATTCACCCCTCCACTTT
>NA|TRBJ1-2|TRBV28|NA
CASSLLGRGDGYTF
TGTGCCAGCAGTTTATTGGGCAGGGGAGATGGCTACACCTTC
>TRBD2|TRBJ2-3|TRBV5-1|NA
CASSLAGVTDTQYF
TGCGCCAGTTCACTAGCGGGAGTAACAGATACGCAGTATTTT
>TRBD1|TRBJ1-2|TRBV19|NA
CASTTSRDRGSYGYTF
TGTGCCAGTACAACCTCCAGGGACAGGGGCAGCTATGGCTACACCTTC
>TRBD2|TRBJ2-3|TRBV4-2|NA
CASSQGLIRTDTQYF
TGTGCCAGCAGCCAGGGACTAATACGCACAGATACGCAGTATTTT
>NA|TRBJ1-2|TRBV5-1|NA
CASSPVGLQNYGYTF
TGCGCCAGCAGCCCTGTTGGACTACAGAACTATGGCTACACCTTC
>TRBD1|TRBJ2-5|TRBV7-9|NA
CASSLDSSGGPGETQYF
TGTGCCAGCAGCTTAGACTCCTCAGGGGGTCCCGGAGAGACCCAGTACTTC
>NA|TRBJ2-7|TRBV6-5|NA
CASGYRTYEQYF
TGTGCCAGCGGCTACAGGACCTACGAGCAGTACTTC
>TRBD1|TRBJ1-2|TRBV5-1|NA
CASSSGTGRIYGYTF
TGCGCCAGCAGCTCCGGGACAGGAAGGATCTACGGCTACACCTTC
>NA|TRBJ2-7|TRBV6-1|NA
CASTGRRRYEQYF
TGTGCCAGCACCGGAAGGAGGCGGTACGAGCAGTACTTC
>NA|TRBJ2-7|TRBV11-2|NA
CASSQYRVNEQYF
TGTGCCAGCAGCCAATACAGGGTCAACGAGCAGTACTTC
>NA|TRBJ1-5|TRBV4-2|NA
CASSQVGQANQPQHF
TGTGCCAGCAGCCAAGTGGGGCAGGCCAATCAGCCCCAGCATTTT
>TRBD1|TRBJ1-2|TRBV5-1|NA
CASSPPTGTGLGGYTF
TGCGCCAGCAGCCCCCCGACAGGGACGGGGCTGGGTGGCTACACCTTC
>NA|TRBJ1-5|TRBV5-1|NA
CASSLNRVVVQSHNQPQHF
TGCGCCAGCAGCCTGAACCGGGTTGTGGTCCAATCACACAATCAGCCCCAGCATTTT
>NA|TRBJ2-1|TRBV7-9|NA
CASTPGSSYNEQFF
TGTGCCAGCACTCCTGGGAGTTCCTACAATGAGCAGTTCTTC
>NA|TRBJ1-3|TRBV30|NA
CAWSGRAWGNTIYF
TGTGCCTGGAGTGGCAGGGCTTGGGGAAACACCATATATTTT
>NA|TRBJ2-2|TRBV29-1|NA
CSEPQFGLPFGVGELFF
TGCAGCGAGCCCCAGTTCGGACTCCCCTTCGGGGTCGGGGAGCTGTTTTTT
>NA|TRBJ2-7|TRBV9|NA
CASSVVSGGEQYF
TGTGCCAGCAGCGTAGTGTCAGGAGGAGAGCAGTACTTC
>NA|TRBJ1-1|TRBV14|NA
CASSQDLGTGAFF
TGTGCCAGCAGCCAAGATTTGGGGACTGGGGCTTTCTTT